This T cell receptor (beta chain) was sequenced for a study of T-cell reconstitution after alpha-beta-depleted transplantation in children. Preparation of the TCRbeta library used unique molecular identifiers. TCRdb recomputed calls from the PCR reads with MiXCR, one row per CDR3 protein. The sample includes 750,000 to 950,000 distinct CDR3 sequences, under 20% of them seen just once. The CDR3 loop spans 13 amino acids. V was trimmed by 6 bases and J by 2 bases, leaving 12 bases between them. Germline assignment: CDR1 SQVTM and CDR2 ANQGSEA. This clonotype occurred a few times. J is TRBJ2-3 and V is TRBV29-1; D gene ambiguous. This sequence originates from a male patient aged 5 to 17 who had a stem cell transplant for acute lymphoblastic leukemia, so the T cells may come from the graft donor. Source: PBMCs, mostly from graft donor cells, taken 360 days after TCRalphabeta/CD19-depleted stem cell transplant. As DNA, the CDR3 is TGCAGCGTGACTCTGACCCACACAGATACGCAGTATTTT. This encodes CSVTLTHTDTQYF.